This TCR beta chain was observed in a study of T cells in tuberculosis. Overall study: A South African cohort included IGRA-negative adolescents, latently infected IGRA-positive adolescents and adults with active tuberculosis.

Trimming left V 4 bases short and J 2 bases short, with 27 bases between. CDR3 length: 19 amino acids. The germline gives CDR1 SGHRS, CDR2 YFSETQ. Clones were sequenced by immunoSEQ multiplex PCR, and TCRdb holds only the in-frame ones, with some missing. The data contain about 43,000 clones, 95% of them singletons. Material for sequencing was PBMCs. The V and J genes are TRBV5-1 and TRBJ1-2, with D perhaps TRBD1 (5 bases). The TCR comes from a donor aged 10 to 29 with latent tuberculosis or without tuberculosis infection. The CDR3 here is CASSPKVGVQANRNYGYTF. CDR3 DNA sequence: TGCGCCAGCAGCCCGAAGGTTGGGGTACAGGCCAACCGGAACTATGGCTACACCTTC.